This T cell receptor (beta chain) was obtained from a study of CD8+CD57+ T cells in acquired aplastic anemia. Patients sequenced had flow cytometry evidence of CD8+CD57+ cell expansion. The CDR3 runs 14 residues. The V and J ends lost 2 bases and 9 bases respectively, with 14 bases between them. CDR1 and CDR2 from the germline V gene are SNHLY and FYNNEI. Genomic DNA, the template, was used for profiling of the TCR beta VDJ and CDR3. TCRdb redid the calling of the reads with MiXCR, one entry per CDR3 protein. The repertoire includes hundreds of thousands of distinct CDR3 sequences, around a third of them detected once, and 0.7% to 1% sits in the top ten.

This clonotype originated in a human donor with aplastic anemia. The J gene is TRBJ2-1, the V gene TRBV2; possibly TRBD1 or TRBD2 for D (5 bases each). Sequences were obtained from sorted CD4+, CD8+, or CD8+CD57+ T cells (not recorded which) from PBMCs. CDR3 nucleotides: TGTGCCAGCAGTGAACGGGGTGGGGCCCTTGAGCAGTTCTTC. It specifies CASSERGGALEQFF.